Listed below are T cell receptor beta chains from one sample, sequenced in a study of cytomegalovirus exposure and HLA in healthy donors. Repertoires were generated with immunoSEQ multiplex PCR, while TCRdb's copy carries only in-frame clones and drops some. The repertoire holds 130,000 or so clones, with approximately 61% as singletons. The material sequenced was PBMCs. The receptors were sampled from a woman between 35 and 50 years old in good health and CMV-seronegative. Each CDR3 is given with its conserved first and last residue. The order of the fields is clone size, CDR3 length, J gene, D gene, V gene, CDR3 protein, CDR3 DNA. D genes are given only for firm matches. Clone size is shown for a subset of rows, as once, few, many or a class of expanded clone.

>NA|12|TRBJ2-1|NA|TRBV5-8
CASSRAPGDQFF
TGTGCCAGCAGCCGGGCCCCAGGGGACCAGTTCTTC
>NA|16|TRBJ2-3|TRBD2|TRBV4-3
CASSFGLAGATDTQYF
TGCGCCAGCAGCTTCGGACTAGCGGGCGCCACAGATACGCAGTATTTT
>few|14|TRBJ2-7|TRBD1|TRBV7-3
CASSPGTVIREQYF
TGTGCCAGCAGCCCCGGGACAGTTATTCGCGAGCAGTACTTC
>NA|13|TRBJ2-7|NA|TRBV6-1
CALRGDSIYEQYF
TGTGCCCTCAGGGGGGACAGCATATACGAGCAGTACTTC
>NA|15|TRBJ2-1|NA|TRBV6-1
CASSETVSSYNEQFF
TGTGCCAGCAGTGAAACGGTGAGCTCCTACAATGAGCAGTTCTTC
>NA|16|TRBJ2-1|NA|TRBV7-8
CASSRYLRSSYNEQFF
TGTGCCAGCAGCCGCTACCTGAGGAGCTCCTACAATGAGCAGTTCTTC
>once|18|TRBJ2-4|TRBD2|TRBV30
CAGRRGTSGGVAKNIQYF
TGTGCCGGACGGAGGGGGACTAGCGGGGGGGTAGCCAAAAACATTCAGTACTTC
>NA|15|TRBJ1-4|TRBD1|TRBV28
CASSSKGTGSEKLFF
TGTGCCAGCAGTTCTAAGGGGACAGGGTCTGAAAAACTGTTTTTT
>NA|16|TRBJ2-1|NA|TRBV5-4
CASSFPGENPYNEQFF
TGTGCCAGCAGTTTCCCGGGGGAAAACCCCTACAATGAGCAGTTCTTC
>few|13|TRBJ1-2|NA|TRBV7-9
CASSNRGDYGYTF
TGTGCCAGCAGCAATCGGGGGGACTATGGCTACACCTTC
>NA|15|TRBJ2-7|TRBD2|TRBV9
CASSVAALASYEQYF
TGTGCCAGCAGCGTAGCCGCACTAGCGTCTTACGAGCAGTACTTC
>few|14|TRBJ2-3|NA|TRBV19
CASSRQVGWDTQYF
TGTGCCAGTAGCCGACAGGTTGGGTGGGATACGCAGTATTTT
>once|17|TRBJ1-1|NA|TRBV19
CASSTKLAGKMNTEAFF
TGTGCCAGTAGTACGAAATTAGCGGGGAAGATGAACACTGAAGCTTTCTTT
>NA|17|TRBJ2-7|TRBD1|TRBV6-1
CASRELWGQGPSYEQYF
TGTGCCAGCAGAGAATTATGGGGACAGGGGCCTTCCTACGAGCAGTACTTC
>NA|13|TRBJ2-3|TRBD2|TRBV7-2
CASSLGKSGGVNF
TGTGCCAGCAGCTTAGGGAAGAGCGGGGGGGTGAATTTT
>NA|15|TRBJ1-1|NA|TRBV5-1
CASSLVSRMNTEAFF
TGCGCCAGCAGCTTGGTTAGCAGAATGAACACTGAAGCTTTCTTT
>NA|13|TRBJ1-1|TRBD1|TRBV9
CASSLDRGTEAFF
TGTGCCAGCAGCCTAGACAGGGGGACTGAAGCTTTCTTT